The present T cell receptor (beta chain) was sequenced within a study of blood T cell repertoires in COVID-19. Study summary: PBMCs, B-cell-depleted T cells, or T cells were the source of the cDNA or gDNA that made up the material.

The CDR3 sequence is 12 residues long. Deletions cut 6 bases from V and 6 bases from J, with 12 bases between. Libraries were prepared by immunoSEQ multiplex PCR; TCRdb keeps only in-frame clonotypes and omits some of them. The table has more than 60,000 clones, around 80% seen once; the top ten hold about 9.4%. This clonotype was obtained from a man aged 55 to 70 with acute or convalescent COVID-19. The chain recombines TRBV12-3 or TRBV12-4 with TRBJ2-7; a possible D gene is TRBD2 (5 bases). The source material was peripheral blood. The CDR3 is CASRTDYSEQYF. The DNA of the CDR3 is TGTGCCAGCAGGACTGACTATTCCGAGCAGTACTTC.